This T cell receptor (beta chain) was captured by sequencing in a study of cytomegalovirus exposure and HLA in healthy donors. Germline assignment: CDR1 SQVTM and CDR2 ANQGSEA. There are 14 residues in the CDR3. V was cut by 8 bases and J by 1 base, with 15 bases left in between. Use of 60 Vbeta and 13 Jbeta primers characterized the PCR. Generated by immunoSEQ multiplex PCR, the TCRdb table keeps only in-frame clones and is missing some. The data hold 160,000 or so clones, with 70% to 85% observed a single time. The source is a woman aged 45 to 65 in good health and CMV-seropositive. The gene calls are TRBV29-1 and TRBJ2-1, with a possible D match to TRBD2 (7 bases). Sequenced: PBMCs. The CDR3 here is CSSTRGASYNEQFF. In nucleotides, the CDR3 is TGCAGCTCAACTCGGGGGGCTTCCTACAATGAGCAGTTCTTC.